The T cell receptor (beta chain) under discussion was sequenced for a study of T cell repertoires in cytomegalovirus infection. Looking at the study overall: Based on public TCR beta signatures, there were indications of CMV infection and of a matching HLA type.

Overall study results and limits: CMV-specific TCR beta clonotypes restricted by HLA-C were the ones dominating the ex vivo response. Frequencies of public TCR beta families were cumulated, and this identified carriers of CMV plus the relevant HLA.

This clonotype came up many times. What it recognizes is unknown. MiXCR, run by TCRdb on the reads, gives a single entry per CDR3 protein. The table includes around 180,000 distinct CDR3 sequences, about 28% detected once. Input material: PBMCs. The TCR sequence derives from a human donor in good health (CMV status not recorded). Some clones in this sample may be carry-over from other donors' samples.

CDR3 amino acids: CASSIGTINQPQHF. CDR3 in DNA: TGTGCCAGCTCCATCGGGACAATAAATCAGCCCCAGCATTTT. The chain links TRBV7-2 to TRBJ1-5, with a possible D match to TRBD1 (6 bases). This CDR3 comprises 14 residues. V was clipped by 8 bases and J by 4 bases, with 15 bases between them. From germline, CDR1 is SGHTA and CDR2 FQGNSA. Using reference TRBV7-2 and TRBJ1-5 for the parts outside the CDR3, the full variable domain is GAGVSQSPSNKVTEKGKDVELRCDPISGHTALYWYRQSLGQGLEFLIYFQGNSAPDKSGLPSDRFSAERTGGSVSTLTIQRTQQEDSAVYLCASSIGTINQPQHFGDGTRLSIL.